This TCR beta chain comes out of a study of early T cells in non-severe SARS-CoV-2 infection. Turning to the study itself: The input, bulk RNA from unsorted whole blood, was sequenced, and chains were unpaired. The study, taken as a whole, reports: Anti-spike CD8 responses were favored by VDJdb matching, which missed private and CD4 specificities.

Each single cDNA molecule received a unique molecular identifier. TCRdb ran MiXCR on the 5' RACE reads and lists one entry per CDR3 protein. The sample yields fewer than 40,000 distinct CDR3 sequences, around 5.7% seen once. The sample holds many counts of this clonotype. Its antigen is currently unknown. The V gene lost 4 bases and the J gene lost 3 bases, with 7 bases spanning the gap. In germline, CDR1 is MNHEY, CDR2 SMNVEV (reference sequence). The CDR3 sequence is 14 residues long. The rearrangement uses TRBV27 and TRBJ1-6; no clear D gene. The source is an adult who was a healthcare worker with PCR-confirmed SARS-CoV-2 infection or an uninfected control (not recorded which). Sequences were obtained from whole blood. For the CDR3, the DNA is TGTGCCAGCAGTTCCGGATACTATAATTCACCCCTCCACTTT. This gives the protein CASSSGYYNSPLHF.